One sample yielded the 32 T cell receptor beta chains listed below, sequenced in a study of blood T cells in healthy people across ages. The authors ran a second PCR of roughly 6 to 11 cycles using a sample-barcoded 5' primer and a J-beta primer mix. In TCRdb, the 5' RACE reads were re-called with MiXCR into one record per CDR3 protein. The sample lists roughly 550,000 distinct CDR3 sequences, 24% seen once, with less than 9% in the top ten. These data were also filed under a second study, of T cells of mothers and their children.

Sequencing was performed on blood. These receptors all stem from a boy between 10 and 17 years old in good health.

The chain combines TRBV7-8 with TRBJ2-7; no clear D gene. Looked up from germline, CDR1 is SGHVS and CDR2 is FQNEAQ. CDR3 size: 18 residues. Trimming left V 5 bases short and J 1 base short, with 24 bases between. The DNA of the CDR3 is TGTGCCAGCAGCGTATTAGGACCAGCATTTAAATCATCCTACGAGCAGTACTTC. Translating it yields CASSVLGPAFKSSYEQYF. The full variable domain, completed using reference TRBV7-8 and TRBJ2-7, is GAGVSQSPRYKVAKRGQDVALRCDPISGHVSLFWYQQALGQGPEFLTYFQNEAQLDKSGLPSDRFFAERPEGSVSTLKIQRTQQEDSAVYLCASSVLGPAFKSSYEQYFGPGTRLTVT.

The V and J genes are TRBV27 and TRBJ2-1, with D tentatively TRBD1 (5 bases). The germline V gene has CDR1 MNHEY and CDR2 SMNVEV (reference sequence). There are 15 residues in the CDR3. V lost 5 bases to trimming and J lost 0 bases, with 11 bases between them. Written as DNA, the CDR3 is TGTGCCAGCAGTACACAGGTTCCCTCCTACAATGAGCAGTTCTTC. Amino acids: CASSTQVPSYNEQFF.

This clonotype was detected only a few times. The rearrangement links TRBV4-1 to TRBJ1-1, with 7 bases matching TRBD1. The ends lost 0 bases at V and 1 base at J; junction bases unmatched: 11. Germline V gene sequence: CDR1 MGHRA, CDR2 YSYEKL. The CDR3 is 18 residues long. Here the CDR3 reads CASSQERQQGQKNTEAFF. DNA of the CDR3: TGCGCCAGCAGCCAAGAGCGACAACAGGGGCAGAAGAACACTGAAGCTTTCTTT.

V usage is TRBV7-9 and J usage is TRBJ2-5, with D uncertain. The CDR3 extends over 15 amino acids. CDR1 SEHNR and CDR2 FQNEAQ come from the germline V gene (reference sequence). Trimming cost V 4 bases and J 3 bases, with 15 bases left between them. The CDR3 sequence is CASSSWIDREETQYF. The CDR3 DNA is TGTGCCAGCAGCTCCTGGATTGACCGAGAAGAGACCCAGTACTTC.

The V call is TRBV4-3, the J call TRBJ2-1; 7 positions agree with TRBD1. The V and J ends lost 0 bases and 10 bases, in that order; junction bases with no gene match: 18. The germline V gene has CDR1 LGHNA and CDR2 YSLEER. There are 18 residues in the CDR3. The CDR3 loop is CASSQERFRGGWDVEQFF. In nucleotides, the CDR3 is TGCGCCAGCAGCCAAGAACGGTTTAGAGGGGGCTGGGACGTAGAGCAGTTCTTC.

Ten or more counts support this clonotype. This chain joins TRBV28 and TRBJ2-5; D perhaps matches TRBD1 (6 bases). The J call is uncertain, as TRBJ2-7 better fits the DNA end. CDR3 length: 14 residues. CDR1 MDHEN and CDR2 SYDVKM come from the germline V gene. The CDR3 reads CASSPTGLSYEQYF. The CDR3 DNA is TGTGCCAGCAGTCCAACAGGGCTCTCCTACGAGCAGTACTTC.

The table lists this clonotype with a few counts. This chain links TRBV28 with TRBJ2-5, with D perhaps matching TRBD2 (5 bases). Matching the DNA end better, TRBJ2-1 makes the J call doubtful. The CDR3 totals 14 residues. The V gene's germline CDR1 is MDHEN and CDR2 SYDVKM. The CDR3 sequence is CASSRTGGNNEQFF. The CDR3 coding sequence is TGTGCCAGCAGCAGGACTGGTGGCAACAATGAGCAGTTCTTC.

This rearrangement joins TRBV6-5 to TRBJ1-1, with TRBD1 as a possible D gene (6 bases). V dropped 0 bases and J dropped 1 base, with 18 bases sitting between them. CDR3 length: 18 amino acids. Germline lookup yields CDR1 MNHEY and CDR2 SVGAGI. The CDR3 reads CASSYSQYRVKANTEAFF. In DNA form, the CDR3 reads TGTGCCAGCAGTTACTCCCAATACAGGGTAAAGGCGAACACTGAAGCTTTCTTT.

The chain combines TRBV9 with TRBJ2-1; tentatively, D is TRBD2 (5 bases). CDR1 and CDR2 from the germline V gene are SGDLS and YYNGEE. This CDR3 comprises 11 residues. Trimming removed 3 bases at V and 10 bases at J, with 8 bases between. The CDR3 sequence: CASSGGREQFF. The CDR3 region has the DNA TGTGCCAGCAGCGGTGGGAGAGAGCAGTTCTTC.

The chain is built from TRBV7-9 and TRBJ1-4; no clear D. With 5 bases removed from V and 8 bases from J, the gap between germline ends came to 15 bases. CDR1 and CDR2 from the germline V gene are SEHNR and FQNEAQ (reference sequence). There are 14 residues in the CDR3. CDR3 in DNA: TGTGCCAGCAGCCCCGGTCGGTTGGGCGAAAAACTGTTTTTT. Its protein is CASSPGRLGEKLFF.

There are a few counts of this clonotype. This sequence joins TRBV27 and TRBJ2-1; 9 nucleotides align to TRBD1. The J call is in doubt because the DNA end fits TRBJ2-7 better. Germline values: CDR1 MNHEY, CDR2 SMNVEV (reference sequence). The CDR3 spans 13 residues. Written as DNA, the CDR3 is TGTGCCAGCAGTGGGGACAGGGTCGGCGAGCAGTACTTC. It specifies CASSGDRVGEQYF.

This clonotype was picked up a small number of times. This chain uses TRBV6-5 with TRBJ1-1; 9 nucleotides align to TRBD1. Per the germline V gene, CDR1 is MNHEY and CDR2 is SVGAGI. This CDR3 region has 15 residues. The junction had 10 bases not matched to a gene; V was cut back by 6 bases and J by 5 bases. The CDR3 region has the DNA TGTGCCAGCAGGCACCCGGGACAGGGTGGAACTGAAGCTTTCTTT. Translating gives CASRHPGQGGTEAFF.

This clonotype was counted ten times or more. The gene calls are TRBV7-2 and TRBJ2-1; TRBD2 is a possible D gene (5 bases). This CDR3 is 12 amino acids long. V shed 7 bases and J shed 2 bases, with 6 bases lying between them. Germline CDR1 is SGHTA and CDR2 is FQGNSA. This CDR3 is CASIGAYNEQFF. As DNA, the CDR3 is TGTGCCAGCATCGGGGCCTACAATGAGCAGTTCTTC.

The table lists this clonotype with a few counts. The rearrangement uses TRBV20-1 and TRBJ2-3; no clear D. Germline assignment: CDR1 DFQATT and CDR2 SNEGSKA (reference sequence). This CDR3 has 13 amino acids. With 0 bases removed from V and 8 bases from J, the gap between germline ends came to 12 bases. CDR3 amino acids: CSARETIGSTQYF. The CDR3 region has the DNA TGCAGTGCTAGAGAGACCATCGGGTCTACGCAGTATTTT.

This clonotype was detected only a few times. The rearrangement uses TRBV15 and TRBJ2-7; a weak D match, TRBD2 (6 bases). V dropped 4 bases and J dropped 2 bases, with 15 bases sitting between them. This CDR3 is 15 amino acids long. CDR1 LNHNV and CDR2 YYDKDF come from the germline V gene (reference sequence). CDR3 bases: TGTGCCACCAGCACCGCCAGCCGGGAGCCCTACGAGCAGTACTTC. It yields the protein CATSTASREPYEQYF.

This clonotype has just a few counts. This chain uses TRBV20-1 with TRBJ2-7; 9 positions agree with TRBD1. The CDR3 is 15 residues long. Per germline, CDR1 DFQATT and CDR2 SNEGSKA (reference sequence). Trimming cost V 2 bases and J 3 bases; bases outside gene matches: 8. The chain's CDR3 is CSARSGTGMYYEQYF. CDR3 sequence (DNA): TGCAGTGCTAGATCTGGGACAGGGATGTACTACGAGCAGTACTTC.

Only a few counts were recorded for this clonotype. This CDR3 is CASTTANQPQHF. The CDR3, as DNA: TGTGCCAGCACAACGGCCAATCAGCCCCAGCATTTT. The rearrangement links TRBV27 to TRBJ1-5; D call uncertain. Germline loops: CDR1 MNHEY, CDR2 SMNVEV (reference sequence). Trimming cost V 7 bases and J 3 bases, with 7 bases left between them. This CDR3 is 12 amino acids long.

This clonotype has a handful of counts. This chain connects TRBV29-1 to TRBJ1-2; no reliable D call. This CDR3 is built from 15 residues. V was cut by 7 bases and J by 7 bases, with 25 bases left in between. Germline-derived CDR1 and CDR2 are SQVTM and ANQGSEA. CDR3 in DNA: TGCAGCGCTGACCCCGGGTCTTCCTCGGCGCCTGGCTACACCTTC. It encodes CSADPGSSSAPGYTF.

The chain couples TRBV5-1 to TRBJ2-7, with D possibly matching TRBD1 (6 bases). V lost 4 bases and J 5 bases, leaving 7 bases between the germline ends. Germline CDR1 and CDR2: SGHRS and YFSETQ. The CDR3 has 11 residues. The CDR3 nucleotides are TGCGCCAGCAGCGAGGGGGACGAGCAGTACTTC. Its translation: CASSEGDEQYF.

This clonotype was seen a few times. The J gene is TRBJ2-7, the V gene TRBV20-1; TRBD1 or TRBD2 may be the D gene (6 bases each). The V gene's germline CDR1 is DFQATT and CDR2 SNEGSKA (reference sequence). Trimming removed 7 bases at V and 0 bases at J, with 19 bases between. This CDR3 spans 15 amino acids. CDR3 protein: CSVSGGGLSSYEQYF. The CDR3 DNA reads as TGCAGTGTTTCTGGGGGCGGACTAAGCTCCTACGAGCAGTACTTC.

The genes are TRBV11-2 and TRBJ2-4; D may be TRBD1 or TRBD2 (6 bases each). Trimming pared 6 bases from V and 7 bases from J, leaving 16 bases between. The CDR3 is 14 amino acids. Germline V gene data show CDR1 as SGHAT and CDR2 as FQNNGV. The CDR3 spells CASRGGGPGNIQYF. CDR3 nucleotides: TGTGCCAGCAGGGGTGGGGGGCCAGGGAACATTCAGTACTTC.

This clonotype has just a few counts. The rearrangement links TRBV9 to TRBJ2-4, with a possible D match to TRBD1 (6 bases). V lost 3 bases and J lost 2, with 15 bases in between. The CDR3 has 16 residues. The V gene's germline CDR1 is SGDLS and CDR2 YYNGEE. The CDR3 DNA reads TGTGCCAGCAGCGCATCATCCGGGACAACCAAAAACATTCAGTACTTC. Its protein is CASSASSGTTKNIQYF.

This clonotype showed up just a few times. The gene calls are TRBV7-2 and TRBJ2-7; 7 bases line up with TRBD2. V was pared by 3 bases and J by 0 bases, with 2 bases of the junction left unmatched. Looked up from germline, CDR1 is SGHTA and CDR2 is FQGNSA. This CDR3 region has 14 residues. The CDR3 here is CASSLRENSYEQYF. CDR3 bases: TGTGCCAGCAGCTTGCGGGAGAACTCCTACGAGCAGTACTTC.

A few counts support this clonotype. The rearrangement joins TRBV29-1 to TRBJ2-1; D might be TRBD1 or TRBD2, each matching 6 bases. Trimming removed 6 bases from V and 0 bases from J, with 15 bases in between. The CDR3 contains 15 residues. The germline CDR1 and CDR2 sequences are SQVTM and ANQGSEA. As DNA, the CDR3 is TGCAGCGTGGAGGGAACAGGGAACTCCTACAATGAGCAGTTCTTC. Amino acids: CSVEGTGNSYNEQFF.

This chain links TRBV5-1 with TRBJ2-1; 7 bases fit TRBD2. Germline V lookup: CDR1 SGHRS, CDR2 YFSETQ. V dropped 4 bases and J dropped 6; count of bases not matched to a gene: 13. CDR3 length equals 16 residues. The CDR3 bases are TGCGCCAGCAGCGATGGAGGGAGGGCCAACACCAATGAGCAGTTCTTC. It codes for CASSDGGRANTNEQFF.

This clonotype was detected only a few times. The chain links TRBV5-1 to TRBJ2-3, with D unclear. Germline CDR1 SGHRS, CDR2 YFSETQ. The CDR3 runs 16 residues. With 0 bases removed from V and 4 bases from J, the gap between germline ends came to 15 bases. The CDR3 bases are TGCGCCAGCAGCTTGGCAAGACTGAACGTCCCAGATACGCAGTATTTT. Amino acid sequence: CASSLARLNVPDTQYF. The variable domain in full, with the rest retrieved from reference TRBV5-1 and TRBJ2-3, is KAGVTQTPRYLIKTRGQQVTLSCSPISGHRSVSWYQQTPGQGLQFLFEYFSETQRNKGNFPGRFSGRQFSNSRSEMNVSTLELGDSALYLCASSLARLNVPDTQYFGPGTRLTVL.

The CDR3 DNA sequence: TGTGCCAGCAGTTTAAGCGGGGGAAAAAACATTCAGTACTTC. Translated, it gives CASSLSGGKNIQYF. V is TRBV28 and J is TRBJ2-4, with TRBD2 matching 8 bases. J lost 4 bases, V lost 2 bases, and 1 base had no gene match. The germline V gene encodes CDR1 MDHEN and CDR2 SYDVKM. The CDR3 spans 14 residues. The variable domain in full, completed from reference TRBV28 and TRBJ2-4, reads DVKVTQSSRYLVKRTGEKVFLECVQDMDHENMFWYRQDPGLGLRLIYFSYDVKMKEKGDIPEGYSVSREKKERFSLILESASTNQTSMYLCASSLSGGKNIQYFGAGTRLSVL.

The chain carries TRBV4-2 and TRBJ1-2; D remains unclear. V lost 1 base and J lost 4, with 7 bases in between. The length of the CDR3 is 13 residues. Per germline, CDR1 LGHNA and CDR2 YNFKEQ. CDR3 sequence: CASSQVGLYGYTF. CDR3 in DNA: TGTGCCAGCAGCCAAGTTGGGCTCTATGGCTACACCTTC.

This clonotype was seen more than once but under ten times. V is TRBV5-1 and J is TRBJ2-5; 12 bases align to TRBD1. The V and J ends lost 6 bases and 2 bases, in that order; junction bases with no gene match: 8. The germline CDR1 and CDR2 sequences are SGHRS and YFSETQ. CDR3 length equals 16 residues. The CDR3 spells CASTWGDRGLQETQYF. The CDR3 nucleotides read TGCGCCAGCACTTGGGGGGACAGGGGGCTGCAAGAGACCCAGTACTTC.

V gene TRBV7-9 combines with J gene TRBJ2-3, with D perhaps matching TRBD1 or TRBD2 (5 bases each). CDR1 SEHNR and CDR2 FQNEAQ come from the germline V gene (reference sequence). V dropped 6 bases and J dropped 1 base, with 11 bases sitting between them. The CDR3 is 14 amino acids. In DNA form, the CDR3 reads TGTGCCAGCAGAGCTGGGACGGGCACAGATACGCAGTATTTT. Its translation: CASRAGTGTDTQYF.

This clonotype appeared a few times. The chain joins TRBV20-1 to TRBJ1-2, with 7 bases identical to TRBD1. Trimming took 5 bases from V and 5 from J; bases not matched to a gene: 5. The V gene's germline CDR1 is DFQATT and CDR2 SNEGSKA (reference sequence). This CDR3 region has 12 residues. This CDR3 is CSAVPGGYGYTF. CDR3 DNA: TGCAGTGCTGTCCCAGGGGGTTATGGCTACACCTTC.

This clonotype was detected a few times. The chain is built from TRBV7-9 and TRBJ2-7; 8 nucleotides match TRBD1. J gave up 1 base and V 1 base, and 3 bases lay outside the gene matches. Germline-derived CDR1 and CDR2 are SEHNR and FQNEAQ (reference sequence). The CDR3 covers 15 residues. CDR3 sequence reads: CASSLGQGISYEQYF. The CDR3 DNA follows: TGTGCCAGCAGCTTAGGACAGGGGATTTCCTACGAGCAGTACTTC. The complete variable domain, with remaining parts taken from reference TRBV7-9 and TRBJ2-7, reads DTGVSQNPRHKITKRGQNVTFRCDPISEHNRLYWYRQTLGQGPEFLTYFQNEAQLEKSRLLSDRFSAERPKGSFSTLEIQRTEQGDSAMYLCASSLGQGISYEQYFGPGTRLTVT.